The following is a T cell receptor (beta chain) sequence with its context. The target antigen is unknown. These donors, healthy bone marrow donors, were studied. V was pared by 0 bases and J by 2 bases, with 8 bases between. This CDR3 is built from 14 residues. The V gene's germline CDR1 is SGHDT and CDR2 YYEEEE. This entry is derived from a study of cytomegalovirus exposure and HLA in healthy donors. The study's findings and limits: Links to common viral pathogens appeared, in a later analysis, for several of the most significant clusters.

PCR amplification relied on 60 Vbeta primers (plus 13 Jbeta primers). Profiling relied on immunoSEQ multiplex PCR, and the TCRdb table lists in-frame clones only, not all of them. The table includes approximately 110,000 clones, about 81% detected once. The rearrangement joins TRBV5-6 to TRBJ1-2; D is unclear. The origin of this receptor is a woman in her twenties or thirties in good health and CMV-seronegative. The sequenced sample consisted of PBMCs. CDR3 protein: CASSLVGANYGYTF. CDR3 nucleotide sequence: TGTGCCAGCAGCTTGGTGGGCGCGAACTATGGCTACACCTTC.